This record concerns one T cell receptor (beta chain) sequence. The antigen remains unidentified. Sequence at one end of the junction differs from germline and may be a read error. The sample originates from a study of cytotoxic CD8 clonotypes in ibrutinib-treated CLL. Study-wide background: A mean of about 250,000 productive templates and just under 95,000 productive rearrangements was obtained per sample. Study-level points and caveats: Baseline clonality was higher than in age-matched healthy donors and moved in step with circulating CD8+ T-cell counts.

Looked up from germline, CDR1 is MNHNS and CDR2 is SASEGT. The CDR3 sequence is 14 residues long. Measured with immunoSEQ multiplex PCR; TCRdb has only the in-frame clones, and not every one. Altogether some 85,000 clones are present, 60% to 80% being singletons, with the ten largest covering 20% to 25%. The TCR was taken from a human donor with chronic lymphocytic leukemia. The material sequenced was PBMCs, taken after 24 months of ibrutinib treatment. The chain has TRBV6-1 and TRBJ1-2; no definite D call. Written as DNA, the CDR3 is TGTGCCAGCAGGGAAGGGCCTTCTAACTATGGCTACACCTTC. Encoded protein: CASREGPSNYGYTF.